The sequence of this T cell receptor (beta chain) was determined in a study of beta chain features in type 1 diabetes. Findings and caveats of the study: The influence of HLA type on TCRB rearrangement stayed undetermined.

Looked up from germline, CDR1 is SGHVS and CDR2 is FQNEAQ. CDR3 size: 12 residues. V dropped 1 base and J dropped 6 bases, with 6 bases sitting between them. In the case of this clone: Its specificity is not known.

Expressed TCRB transcripts were sequenced, since all the RNA that had been isolated was reverse transcribed. The assay was immunoSEQ multiplex PCR, and TCRdb's table has in-frame clones only and misses some. The sample lists several thousand clones; approximately 80% were seen once. Sequenced sample: Tregs from blood. The chain uses TRBV7-8 and TRBJ1-1; D is ambiguous. This TCR came from a woman younger than 35 in good health. The CDR3 protein is CASSLEAAEAFF. In DNA, the CDR3 is TGTGCCAGCAGCTTAGAGGCGGCTGAAGCTTTCTTT.